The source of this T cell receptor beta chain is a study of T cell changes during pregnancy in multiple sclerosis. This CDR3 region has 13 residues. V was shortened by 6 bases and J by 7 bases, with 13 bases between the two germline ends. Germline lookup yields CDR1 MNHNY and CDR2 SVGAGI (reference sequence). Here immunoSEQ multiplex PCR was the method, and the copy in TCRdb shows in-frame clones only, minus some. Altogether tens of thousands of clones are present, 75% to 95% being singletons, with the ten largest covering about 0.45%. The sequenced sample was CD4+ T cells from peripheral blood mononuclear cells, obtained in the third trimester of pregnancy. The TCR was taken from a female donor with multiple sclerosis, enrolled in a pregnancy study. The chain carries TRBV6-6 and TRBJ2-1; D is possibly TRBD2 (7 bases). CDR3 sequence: CASSPGGRNEQFF. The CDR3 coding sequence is TGTGCCAGCAGCCCCGGGGGGCGGAATGAGCAGTTCTTC.